This is a list of T cell receptor beta chains from one sample in a study of beta chain features in type 1 diabetes. TCRdb's table, derived via immunoSEQ multiplex PCR, lists solely in-frame clones and lacks some. Found here are over 150,000 clones, approximately 8.1% of them singletons; the top ten hold around 0.65%. The sample consisted of central memory CD4+ T cells from blood. The receptors shown here come from a young man in good health. Each CDR3 is given with its conserved first and last residue. D genes are given only for firm matches. Size tells how often a clone was seen (once, few, many) or the class of an expanded clone, and some rows leave it out.

size,J,V,length,D,DNA,CDR3
-,TRBJ1-2,TRBV6-1,18,-,TGTGCCAGCAGTGAATCTCATTACCGCGGGGGGCTCACTTATGGCTACACCTTC,CASSESHYRGGLTYGYTF
-,TRBJ2-3,TRBV5-6,15,-,TGTGCCAGCAGCACTGGAGCCTCCGCGCGAGATACGCAGTATTTT,CASSTGASARDTQYF
few,TRBJ2-2,TRBV4-3,19,-,TGCGCCAGCAGCGCTAAACATACTACGGGAGTAGGGGACACCGGGGAGCTGTTTTTT,CASSAKHTTGVGDTGELFF
few,TRBJ1-6,TRBV6-6,15,-,TGTGCCAGCAGCCAACAGGGAACCGTTGCTTCACCCCTCCACTTT,CASSQQGTVASPLHF
many,TRBJ2-1,TRBV19,14,TRBD1,TGTGCCAGTAGTCTGGGACAGGGGGCTAATGAGCAGTTCTTC,CASSLGQGANEQFF
many,TRBJ2-1,TRBV15,12,-,TGTGCCACCAGCAGAGCTACCAATGAGCAGTTCTTC,CATSRATNEQFF
-,TRBJ2-4,TRBV28,15,-,TGTGCCAGCAGTTTATCTAAAGGGAGCAAAAACATTCAGTACTTC,CASSLSKGSKNIQYF
-,TRBJ2-4,TRBV7-2,19,-,TGTGCCAGCAGCTTAAGATCGAGCGGACAGAGCTTAGCCAAAAACATTCAGTACTTC,CASSLRSSGQSLAKNIQYF
many,TRBJ2-5,TRBV13,11,-,TGTGCCAGCAGCTACGGGGAGACCCAGTACTTC,CASSYGETQYF
few,TRBJ2-1,TRBV7-9,13,-,TGTGCCAGCAGCTTAGGAGACTACAATGAGCAGTTCTTC,CASSLGDYNEQFF
-,TRBJ1-4,TRBV30,15,-,TGTGCCTGTTCCGGGGCGACAGGCTTTAATGAAAAACTGTTTTTT,CACSGATGFNEKLFF